This T cell receptor beta chain was documented in a study of monozygotic twins with inflammatory bowel disease. The CDR3 runs to 12 residues. The germline gives CDR1 SGHTA, CDR2 FQGNSA. From its re-call of the 5' RACE reads, TCRdb lists each CDR3 protein once, without DNA. The repertoire shows just over 300,000 distinct CDR3 sequences; the top ten hold 5.6%. The TCR comes from a human donor with ulcerative colitis or Crohn's disease, or a healthy co-twin of an affected twin (not recorded which). The V gene is TRBV7-2, the J gene TRBJ1-4. Sequencing was carried out using blood. CDR3 in amino acids: CASSLVEDKLFF.